This TCR delta chain comes out of a study of γδ T cells in repeated Plasmodium falciparum infection. With regard to this clone: The antigen remains undetermined. A single base is all that separates this from a far larger clone, so a read error is likely. The sample has other DNA sequences that encode this CDR3 too.

Looked up from germline, CDR1 is TSWWSYY and CDR2 is QGS. The CDR3 runs to 27 residues. Trimming took 2 bases from V and 0 from J, leaving 46 bases between them. Gammadelta T cells were flow-sorted from PBMC into Vgamma9/Vdelta2+ and Vdelta2-negative populations for bulk analysis. General observations from the study: Vdelta2-negative gammadelta repertoires appeared less diverse and less shared in Malian than Australian children. Vgamma9/Vdelta2+ T cells showed a stable polyclonal repertoire with shared TCRgamma sequences.

TCRdb repeated clone calling on the multiplex PCR reads with CATT. Here the sample spans around 50,000 delta-chain clones, 1.7% being singletons. The sample consisted of gamma-delta T cells from blood. The chain joins TRDV1 to TRDJ1; D is perhaps TRDD2 or TRDD3 (5 bases each). TCRdb lists no J gene, so it was determined here by aligning the DNA to germline. The receptor's source is a pool of human donors (malaria-infected and uninfected, not separated). The CDR3 DNA is TGTGCTCTTGGGGAAGCCCGGGGAGCCGGGGGCTTCCCTACTTCCATCCTCCTTACTCAGTACACCGATAAACTCATCTTT. Translating it yields CALGEARGAGGFPTSILLTQYTDKLIF.